This entry lists 32 T cell receptor beta chains sequenced from one sample in a study of cytotoxic CD8 clonotypes in ibrutinib-treated CLL. Assay used: immunoSEQ multiplex PCR; TCRdb lists only in-frame clones, some missing. Of some 200,000 clones detected, approximately 68% appear once; the ten largest clones hold roughly 13%. The sample here was PBMCs, taken after 24 months of ibrutinib treatment. All receptors derive from a human donor with chronic lymphocytic leukemia.

The chain combines TRBV28 with TRBJ2-7; 7 bases agree with TRBD1. Germline values: CDR1 MDHEN, CDR2 SYDVKM. CDR3 length: 17 amino acids. With 5 bases clipped from V and 3 bases from J, the junction kept 16 bases outside the gene matches. This chain's CDR3 is CASSLDLTGAYGYEQYF. In DNA form, the CDR3 reads TGTGCCAGCAGTCTAGATCTTACAGGGGCATACGGCTACGAGCAGTACTTC.

The chain has TRBV2 and TRBJ1-2, with D tentatively TRBD1 (6 bases). CDR1 and CDR2 from the germline V gene are SNHLY and FYNNEI. CDR3 length: 12 residues. The V end was cut by 6 bases, the J end by 4 bases, with 9 bases between. The CDR3 here is CASSGQRYGYTF. The DNA for the CDR3 is TGTGCCAGCAGCGGACAGCGCTATGGCTACACCTTC.

The chain employs TRBV14 and TRBJ2-1; the match to TRBD1 covers 12 bases. With V trimmed by 4 bases and J by 7 bases, 2 bases remained unmatched. The CDR3 contains 14 residues. Germline CDR1 SGHDN, CDR2 FVKESK. In DNA, the CDR3 is TGTGCCAGCAGCCGGGACAGGGGGCGGAATGAGCAGTTCTTC. The encoded protein is CASSRDRGRNEQFF.

V usage is TRBV11-2 and J usage is TRBJ1-2; no definite D call. CDR3 length equals 13 residues. V lost 5 bases to trimming and J lost 8 bases, with 15 bases between them. Looked up from germline, CDR1 is SGHAT and CDR2 is FQNNGV. The CDR3 is CASSHGPNSGYTF. CDR3 DNA: TGTGCCAGCAGCCACGGCCCCAACAGCGGCTACACCTTC.

The chain recombines TRBV7-3 with TRBJ1-1; D unclear. The CDR3 loop spans 13 amino acids. The ends were cut back, 5 bases at V and 1 base at J, with 8 bases in the middle. From germline, CDR1 is SGHTA and CDR2 FQGTGA. Written as DNA, the CDR3 is TGTGCCAGCAGCCCGGTCCCGAACACTGAAGCTTTCTTT. Translating it yields CASSPVPNTEAFF. Combining the CDR3 with reference TRBV7-3 and TRBJ1-1 gives the whole variable domain GAGVSQTPSNKVTEKGKYVELRCDPISGHTALYWYRQSLGQGPEFLIYFQGTGAADDSGLPNDRFFAVRPEGSVSTLKIQRTERGDSAVYLCASSPVPNTEAFFGQGTRLTVV.

This chain joins TRBV28 and TRBJ2-7; weak D call: TRBD2 (6 bases). This CDR3 contains 14 residues. With 10 bases removed from V and 5 bases from J, the gap between germline ends came to 21 bases. The V gene's germline CDR1 is MDHEN and CDR2 SYDVKM. CDR3 sequence: CAMPLASLRNEQYF. CDR3 coding DNA: TGTGCCATGCCTCTAGCGTCCCTGAGGAACGAGCAGTACTTC.

The chain combines TRBV6-5 with TRBJ2-5; 10 positions agree with TRBD2. The trim removed 10 bases at V and 4 bases at J, leaving 9 bases unmatched. Germline CDR1 and CDR2: MNHEY and SVGAGI. The CDR3 loop spans 14 amino acids. The CDR3 DNA follows: TGTGCCACCCAGGGACTAGCGATTGGAGAGACCCAGTACTTC. Its protein product is CATQGLAIGETQYF.

This chain connects TRBV5-1 to TRBJ1-2; 10 positions match TRBD1. Germline CDR1 reads SGHRS; CDR2 reads YFSETQ. This CDR3 is 14 amino acids long. V was clipped by 0 bases and J by 6 bases; unmatched bases: 2. The CDR3 DNA reads TGCGCCAGCAGCTTGGGGGACAGGGGCCATGGCTACACCTTC. Its protein product is CASSLGDRGHGYTF.

This clone has a single count. V usage is TRBV30 and J usage is TRBJ2-4; 7 nucleotides align to TRBD1. Germline CDR1 reads GTSNPN; CDR2 reads SVGIG (reference sequence). Trimming took 0 bases from V and 2 from J; bases not matched to a gene: 7. The CDR3 is 16 residues long. The CDR3 sequence: CAWSVQGFVSKNIQYF. CDR3 coding DNA: TGTGCCTGGAGTGTACAGGGGTTTGTGTCCAAAAACATTCAGTACTTC.

This chain links TRBV7-2 with TRBJ2-7; D gene uncertain. CDR1 is SGHTA, CDR2 FQGNSA, per germline. V was trimmed by 4 bases and J by 3 bases, leaving 10 bases between them. The CDR3 covers 13 residues. The CDR3 sequence is CASSSTRGYEQYF. Here the CDR3 DNA reads TGTGCCAGCAGCTCCACACGCGGCTACGAGCAGTACTTC. The full variable domain, its missing parts supplied by reference TRBV7-2 and TRBJ2-7, is GAGVSQSPSNKVTEKGKDVELRCDPISGHTALYWYRQSLGQGLEFLIYFQGNSAPDKSGLPSDRFSAERTGGSVSTLTIQRTQQEDSAVYLCASSSTRGYEQYFGPGTRLTVT.

The chain combines TRBV6-6 with TRBJ2-3; TRBD1 aligns across 9 bases. The CDR3 length is 15 residues. V gave up 7 bases and J gave up 4 bases; unmatched junction bases: 9. Per germline, CDR1 MNHNY and CDR2 SVGAGI (reference sequence). The chain's CDR3 is CASTPQGADADTQYF. CDR3 DNA: TGTGCCAGCACCCCACAGGGGGCGGATGCAGATACGCAGTATTTT.

V and J are TRBV4-3 and TRBJ1-3; maybe TRBD1 (5 bases). CDR3 length: 16 amino acids. The V and J ends lost 3 bases and 0 bases respectively, with 12 bases between them. Germline loops: CDR1 LGHNA, CDR2 YSLEER. CDR3 DNA sequence: TGCGCCAGCAGCCAGCTCCTGGGGGGCTCTGGAAACACCATATATTTT. Translation gives CASSQLLGGSGNTIYF.

This clone was detected a few times. This chain connects TRBV30 to TRBJ2-7; D perhaps matches TRBD1 (6 bases). The germline V gene encodes CDR1 GTSNPN and CDR2 SVGIG (reference sequence). The CDR3 spans 13 residues. V was clipped by 8 bases and J by 6 bases, with 20 bases between them. CDR3: CAGDSRTGIEQYF. CDR3 in DNA: TGTGCCGGAGACTCTAGAACAGGGATCGAGCAGTACTTC.

This clone was detected only a few times. The chain links TRBV6-6 to TRBJ1-1; D is unresolved. The CDR3 totals 12 residues. The V gene's germline CDR1 is MNHNY and CDR2 SVGAGI (reference sequence). V dropped 5 bases and J dropped 6 bases, with 10 bases sitting between them. CDR3 sequence reads: CASSTRVPEAFF. The CDR3 DNA reads TGTGCCAGCAGTACTAGGGTCCCTGAAGCTTTCTTT.

The rearrangement uses TRBV9 and TRBJ2-2; 9 positions agree with TRBD2. With 2 bases clipped from V and 6 bases from J, the junction kept 5 bases outside the gene matches. The germline V gene encodes CDR1 SGDLS and CDR2 YYNGEE. This CDR3 has 15 residues. CDR3 sequence: CASSVGGRAAGELFF. DNA for the CDR3: TGTGCCAGCAGCGTTGGCGGGAGGGCCGCCGGGGAGCTGTTTTTT.

This sequence joins TRBV7-9 and TRBJ2-7, with D perhaps given as TRBD1 or TRBD2 (5 bases each). The CDR3 spans 17 residues. Per the germline V gene, CDR1 is SEHNR and CDR2 is FQNEAQ (reference sequence). Trimming took 1 base from V and 2 from J, leaving 18 bases between them. The DNA for the CDR3 is TGTGCCAGCAGCTTAGGGGGGTTCGCATTCAGTGCCTACGAGCAGTACTTC. Translated: CASSLGGFAFSAYEQYF.

CDR3 in DNA: TGTGCCAGCAGCTTAGGGGCGGGATACACAGATACGCAGTATTTT. It codes for CASSLGAGYTDTQYF. This sequence joins TRBV7-2 and TRBJ2-3; TRBD2 might be the D (6 bases). The CDR3 extends over 15 amino acids. The ends were cut back, 1 base at V and 2 bases at J, with 10 bases in the middle. Germline V gives CDR1 SGHTA, CDR2 FQGNSA.

V gene TRBV7-9 combines with J gene TRBJ2-7; weak D call: TRBD1 (5 bases). Between the trimmed V and J ends, which lost 5 bases and 3 bases, there was a span of 14 bases. The CDR3 loop spans 14 amino acids. CDR1 and CDR2 (germline): SEHNR, FQNEAQ (reference sequence). The CDR3 coding sequence is TGTGCCAGCAGCACACAGGTTTCGGGCTACGAGCAGTACTTC. Its protein is CASSTQVSGYEQYF.

The chain employs TRBV27 and TRBJ2-1; perhaps TRBD2 as D (6 bases). V dropped 4 bases and J dropped 5 bases, with 12 bases sitting between them. Germline V lookup: CDR1 MNHEY, CDR2 SMNVEV (reference sequence). The CDR3 loop spans 14 amino acids. DNA of the CDR3: TGTGCCAGCAGTTGGGGAGGTTCCCACAATGAGCAGTTCTTC. It specifies CASSWGGSHNEQFF.

The rearrangement uses TRBV7-9 and TRBJ2-3, with 10 bases fitting TRBD1. Germline V gene data show CDR1 as SEHNR and CDR2 as FQNEAQ (reference sequence). This CDR3 comprises 15 residues. V dropped 5 bases and J dropped 6; count of bases not matched to a gene: 8. The chain's CDR3 is CASSDAGTGVDTQYF. The CDR3 DNA reads as TGTGCCAGCAGCGACGCTGGGACAGGGGTCGATACGCAGTATTTT.

This sequence joins TRBV11-2 and TRBJ2-4, with a possible D match to TRBD2 (7 bases). Germline V gene lookup returns CDR1 SGHAT and CDR2 FQNNGV. This CDR3 comprises 15 residues. The germline V and J ends were trimmed by 5 bases and 7 bases, with 18 bases remaining between them. DNA for the CDR3: TGTGCCAGCAGCGCCGTCGGGGGGCCGTTCAACATTCAGTACTTC. Its translation is CASSAVGGPFNIQYF.

The gene calls are TRBV2 and TRBJ1-1; unclear D gene. The CDR3 loop spans 14 amino acids. Germline-derived CDR1 and CDR2 are SNHLY and FYNNEI. V lost 5 bases to trimming and J lost 0 bases, with 10 bases between them. The CDR3 DNA is TGTGCCAGCAGTCTCGGTGGTATGAACACTGAAGCTTTCTTT. This encodes CASSLGGMNTEAFF.

This clone was recorded a few times. V and J are TRBV5-1 and TRBJ2-5; D might be TRBD1 (5 bases). V dropped 1 base and J dropped 2 bases, with 9 bases sitting between them. There are 14 residues in the CDR3. Germline CDR1 SGHRS, CDR2 YFSETQ. The CDR3 loop reads CASSLWGQQETQYF. As DNA, the CDR3 is TGCGCCAGCAGCTTGTGGGGCCAACAAGAGACCCAGTACTTC.

V usage is TRBV5-6 and J usage is TRBJ2-3; 7 bases align to TRBD1. Germline loops: CDR1 SGHDT, CDR2 YYEEEE. The CDR3 contains 17 residues. The V and J ends lost 1 base and 4 bases, in that order; junction bases with no gene match: 12. CDR3 protein: CASSLLGNRGIADTQYF. The CDR3, as DNA: TGTGCCAGCAGCTTGTTGGGGAACAGGGGAATCGCAGATACGCAGTATTTT.

This clone has a handful of counts. The chain links TRBV19 to TRBJ2-5, with D maybe TRBD2 (6 bases). The CDR3 has 12 residues. CDR1 is LNHDA and CDR2 is SQIVND in the germline V gene (reference sequence). The V end lost 0 bases, the J end lost 7 bases, and 6 bases lay between the germline ends. In DNA, the CDR3 is TGTGCCAGTAGTATAGAGGGAGGGACCCAGTACTTC. It codes for CASSIEGGTQYF.

The rearrangement links TRBV4-1 to TRBJ2-7, with 9 positions matching TRBD1. V lost 1 base, J lost 3 bases, and 7 bases stayed unmatched. This CDR3 region has 16 residues. Germline V gene sequence: CDR1 MGHRA, CDR2 YSYEKL. The CDR3 reads CASSQVRTGDRYEQYF. In DNA, the CDR3 is TGCGCCAGCAGCCAAGTTAGGACAGGGGACCGCTACGAGCAGTACTTC.

This rearrangement joins TRBV27 to TRBJ2-5; D is possibly TRBD1 or TRBD2 (5 bases each). Germline CDR1 and CDR2: MNHEY and SMNVEV (reference sequence). V lost 3 bases, J lost 5 bases, and 19 bases lay in between. The CDR3 is made up of 16 amino acids. This CDR3 is CASSLRRLRGSETQYF. The CDR3 DNA sequence: TGTGCCAGCAGTTTGCGTAGACTAAGGGGTTCCGAGACCCAGTACTTC.

The genes are TRBV6-5 and TRBJ2-5, with D tentatively TRBD1 (6 bases). The germline V gene encodes CDR1 MNHEY and CDR2 SVGAGI. Trimming removed 2 bases from V and 5 bases from J, with 15 bases in between. This CDR3 has 15 residues. CDR3 amino acids: CASSYTWGRRETQYF. Here the CDR3 DNA reads TGTGCCAGCAGTTACACCTGGGGGCGCAGGGAGACCCAGTACTTC.

This clone was counted only a few times. The chain links TRBV7-6 to TRBJ2-3; D not certain. This CDR3 region has 12 residues. Germline loops: CDR1 SGHVS, CDR2 FNYEAQ. V was trimmed by 3 bases and J by 2 bases, leaving 3 bases between them. CDR3 loop: CASSFPTDTQYF. CDR3 in DNA: TGTGCCAGCAGCTTTCCCACAGATACGCAGTATTTT.

The chain couples TRBV7-9 to TRBJ2-7; TRBD2 matches 13 bases. Germline V gene lookup returns CDR1 SEHNR and CDR2 FQNEAQ (reference sequence). V lost 5 bases and J lost 4; bases outside the gene matches: 2. The CDR3 is 14 amino acids. The CDR3 loop is CASSPLAGGYEQYF. The CDR3 bases are TGTGCCAGCAGCCCACTAGCGGGAGGGTACGAGCAGTACTTC.

The V gene is TRBV7-2, the J gene TRBJ1-2; 10 nucleotides line up with TRBD1. V lost 1 base to trimming and J lost 4 bases; unmatched junction nucleotides: 9. The CDR3 totals 17 residues. Germline V CDR1 and CDR2: SGHTA, FQGNSA. The CDR3 protein is CASSLGPADRGLYGYTF. CDR3 DNA sequence: TGTGCCAGCAGCTTAGGGCCTGCTGACAGGGGGCTCTATGGCTACACCTTC.

The genes are TRBV27 and TRBJ2-7; D is unclear. The germline CDR1 and CDR2 sequences are MNHEY and SMNVEV (reference sequence). CDR3 length equals 13 residues. V was cut by 4 bases and J by 1 base, with 8 bases left in between. DNA of the CDR3: TGTGCCAGCAGTTACGGTGGTTCCTACGAGCAGTACTTC. It specifies CASSYGGSYEQYF.